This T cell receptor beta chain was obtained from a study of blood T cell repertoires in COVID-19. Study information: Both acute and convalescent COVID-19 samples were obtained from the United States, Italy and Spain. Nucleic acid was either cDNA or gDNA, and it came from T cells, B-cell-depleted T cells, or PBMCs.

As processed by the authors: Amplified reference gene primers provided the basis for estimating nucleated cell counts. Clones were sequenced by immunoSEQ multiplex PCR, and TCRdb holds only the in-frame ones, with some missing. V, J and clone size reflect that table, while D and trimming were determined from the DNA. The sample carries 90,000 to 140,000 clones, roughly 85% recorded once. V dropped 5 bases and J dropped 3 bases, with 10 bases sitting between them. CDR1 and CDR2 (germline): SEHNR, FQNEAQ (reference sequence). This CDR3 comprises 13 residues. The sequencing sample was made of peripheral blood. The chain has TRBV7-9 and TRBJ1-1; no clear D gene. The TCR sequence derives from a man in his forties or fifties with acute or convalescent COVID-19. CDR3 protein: CASSLLDYTEAFF. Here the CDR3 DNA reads TGTGCCAGCAGCCTTTTGGACTACACTGAAGCTTTCTTT.